One sample yielded the 16 T cell receptor beta chains listed below, sequenced in a study of cytomegalovirus exposure and HLA in healthy donors. With 60 Vbeta and 13 Jbeta primers, the PCR was carried out. Sequencing was performed with immunoSEQ multiplex PCR; in TCRdb, only in-frame clones are kept and a portion is missing. The sample contains about 180,000 clones, around four fifths of which appear only once. What was sequenced was PBMCs. Receptors originate from a woman in her 30s in good health and CMV-seronegative.

This clone came up once. The J gene is TRBJ1-3, the V gene TRBV4-2, with a tentative D call TRBD1 (5 bases). Trimming stripped 1 base from V and 3 bases from J, with 10 bases between. Germline loops: CDR1 LGHNA, CDR2 YNFKEQ. The CDR3 has 15 amino acids. CDR3 region: CASSQVGQGGNTIYF. The CDR3 nucleotides are TGTGCCAGCAGCCAAGTCGGTCAGGGTGGAAACACCATATATTTT.

The chain links TRBV7-7 to TRBJ2-3; tentatively, D is TRBD2 (6 bases). CDR1 and CDR2 (germline): SSHAT, FNYEAQ (reference sequence). V was pared by 6 bases and J by 4 bases, with 11 bases between. There are 13 residues in the CDR3. CDR3 sequence: CASSPGVADTQYF. CDR3 coding DNA: TGTGCCAGCAGTCCGGGGGTCGCAGATACGCAGTATTTT.

V gene TRBV18 combines with J gene TRBJ1-4; D is ambiguous. The CDR3 covers 17 residues. Germline CDR1 reads KGHSH; CDR2 reads LQKENI. V was pared by 1 base and J by 2 bases, with 14 bases between. CDR3 in amino acids: CASSPRDKERTNEKLFF. The CDR3 DNA reads TGTGCCAGCTCACCACGCGACAAGGAGCGGACTAATGAAAAACTGTTTTTT.

The chain has TRBV11-2 and TRBJ2-1, with TRBD1 matching 11 bases. J gave up 4 bases and V 1 base, and 3 bases lay outside the gene matches. Looked up from germline, CDR1 is SGHAT and CDR2 is FQNNGV. CDR3 length: 16 amino acids. The CDR3 sequence is CASSLGGTGGYNEQFF. The CDR3 coding sequence is TGTGCCAGCAGCTTAGGCGGGACAGGGGGATACAATGAGCAGTTCTTC.

The rearrangement links TRBV27 to TRBJ2-5; the D is unclear. V gave up 3 bases and J gave up 2 bases, with 10 bases separating them. Germline assignment: CDR1 MNHEY and CDR2 SMNVEV (reference sequence). This CDR3 has 14 amino acids. DNA of the CDR3: TGTGCCAGCAGTTTTAGCACGACGCAAGAGACCCAGTACTTC. It translates to CASSFSTTQETQYF.

J is TRBJ1-2 and V is TRBV9, with D perhaps matching TRBD1 (5 bases). CDR3 length: 14 residues. Trimming stripped 0 bases from V and 5 bases from J, with 11 bases between. Per the germline V gene, CDR1 is SGDLS and CDR2 is YYNGEE. The CDR3 region has the DNA TGTGCCAGCAGCGTAGTAGACAGCTCATATGGCTACACCTTC. Translation gives CASSVVDSSYGYTF.

Only one count was recorded for this clone. This chain joins TRBV6-5 and TRBJ2-1; 7 bases match TRBD2. With 6 bases clipped from V and 2 bases from J, the junction kept 7 bases outside the gene matches. CDR3 length equals 15 residues. Germline V gives CDR1 MNHEY, CDR2 SVGAGI. The CDR3 loop is CASRTGRVAYNEQFF. CDR3 coding DNA: TGTGCCAGCAGAACGGGGAGGGTAGCCTACAATGAGCAGTTCTTC.

The chain carries TRBV19 and TRBJ1-1; D remains unclear. This CDR3 has 14 amino acids. V lost 1 base, J lost 1 base, and 7 bases lay in between. Per the germline V gene, CDR1 is LNHDA and CDR2 is SQIVND (reference sequence). The DNA for the CDR3 is TGTGCCAGTAGTATAGGTGGGCCGAACACTGAAGCTTTCTTT. It codes for CASSIGGPNTEAFF.

The chain is built from TRBV5-1 and TRBJ1-2; the match to TRBD1 covers 9 bases. The CDR3 runs to 13 residues. V lost 5 bases and J lost 6; bases outside the gene matches: 5. Germline V lookup: CDR1 SGHRS, CDR2 YFSETQ. The CDR3 spells CASSVQGAHGYTF. The DNA of the CDR3 is TGCGCCAGCAGTGTACAGGGGGCCCATGGCTACACCTTC.

This clone showed up just a few times. CDR3 DNA sequence: TGCGCCAGCAGCCTCGTGCCAGGTTACTCTGGAAACACCATATATTTT. It yields the protein CASSLVPGYSGNTIYF. The V call is TRBV5-1, the J call TRBJ1-3, with D uncertain. The germline V gene encodes CDR1 SGHRS and CDR2 YFSETQ. The germline V and J ends were trimmed by 4 bases and 0 bases, with 14 bases remaining between them. The CDR3 extends over 16 amino acids.

CDR3 bases: TGTGCCAGCAGCTTGACTAGCGGGGGCTCCTACAATGAGCAGTTCTTC. Amino acids: CASSLTSGGSYNEQFF. The gene calls are TRBV7-2 and TRBJ2-1; 12 positions match TRBD2. Germline trimming cut 3 bases from V and 0 bases from J; bases unmatched to any gene: 0. Germline V lookup: CDR1 SGHTA, CDR2 FQGNSA. This CDR3 comprises 16 residues.

The chain carries TRBV4-2 and TRBJ1-1; D is ambiguous. In germline, CDR1 is LGHNA, CDR2 YNFKEQ. The CDR3 loop spans 12 amino acids. V dropped 2 bases and J dropped 7 bases, with 8 bases sitting between them. The chain's CDR3 is CASSQIGSEAFF. The CDR3 nucleotides read TGTGCCAGCAGCCAAATTGGCAGTGAAGCTTTCTTT.

The genes are TRBV5-1 and TRBJ2-7, with 9 bases aligning to TRBD1. This CDR3 has 15 amino acids. Losses at the gene ends were 2 bases for V and 3 bases for J; bases not matched to a gene: 6. CDR1 and CDR2 from the germline V gene are SGHRS and YFSETQ. CDR3 region: CASSLTGGDIYEQYF. The CDR3 nucleotides read TGCGCCAGCAGCTTAACAGGGGGCGATATCTACGAGCAGTACTTC.

This chain uses TRBV11-2 with TRBJ2-5; the match to TRBD2 covers 7 bases. V dropped 0 bases and J dropped 5; count of bases not matched to a gene: 3. The CDR3 is 14 amino acids. Germline CDR1 SGHAT, CDR2 FQNNGV. This CDR3 reads CASSLDGGRETQYF. CDR3 nucleotides: TGTGCCAGCAGCTTAGACGGGGGGAGGGAGACCCAGTACTTC.

V and J are TRBV2 and TRBJ2-7, with D possibly matching TRBD1 (5 bases). The CDR3 is 15 amino acids. Trimming took off 3 bases at V and 3 bases at J, with 15 bases between the two ends. Germline V gene sequence: CDR1 SNHLY, CDR2 FYNNEI. The CDR3 DNA reads as TGTGCCAGCAGTGAGCGACAGACCTCTGACTACGAGCAGTACTTC. Protein: CASSERQTSDYEQYF.

The rearrangement links TRBV6-1 to TRBJ1-2; 11 bases are shared with TRBD1. The CDR3 has 18 amino acids. Germline loops: CDR1 MNHNS, CDR2 SASEGT. With 4 bases clipped from V and 9 bases from J, the junction kept 19 bases outside the gene matches. This CDR3 is CASSATDRGLVVYFRYTF. The DNA of the CDR3 is TGTGCCAGCAGTGCTACGGACAGGGGGCTAGTGGTTTATTTTCGCTACACCTTC.